This T cell receptor beta chain was obtained from a study of blood T cell repertoires in COVID-19. Background on the study: Acute-phase and convalescent COVID-19 samples originated in the United States, Italy and Spain. T cells, B-cell-depleted T cells, or PBMCs provided the cDNA or gDNA that served as material.

Per the study methods: Reference gene primer amplification gave nucleated cell count estimates. TCRdb keeps only in-frame clones here, not all; method: immunoSEQ multiplex PCR. V and J calls and clone size come straight from that table; D and trimming were deduced from the DNA. The data show 40,000 to 55,000 clones, around four fifths seen once. This sequence originates from a human donor with acute or convalescent COVID-19. The donor label of this sample is uncertain. Sequencing was carried out using peripheral blood.

CDR3 DNA sequence: TGTGCCAGCAGCTCGACAGGCCCCGGTGAAAAACTGTTTTTT. Amino acids: CASSSTGPGEKLFF. The gene calls are TRBV7-2 and TRBJ1-4, with D tentatively TRBD1 (6 bases). CDR1 is SGHTA and CDR2 is FQGNSA in the germline V gene. This CDR3 is 14 amino acids long. Trimming pared 4 bases from V and 7 bases from J, leaving 13 bases between.